The clone carrying this T cell receptor (beta chain) has a handful of counts. Its target is unknown. These data come from a study of blood T cells in healthy people across ages. Across the whole study: About one barcoded TCR beta cDNA was captured per two T cells. The study's findings and limits: A roughly linear fall in TCR beta diversity per million T cells was seen with increasing age.

All donors came from Russia, were Caucasian and healthy, and spanned ages roughly 6 to 95. The use of a sample-barcoded 5' primer and a J-beta primer mix characterized a second PCR of 7 to 11 cycles. Paired-end reads containing CDR3 totaled no fewer than 2.5 million for each sample. TCRdb redid the calling of the 5' RACE reads with MiXCR, one entry per CDR3 protein. The sample shows some 900,000 distinct CDR3 sequences, about 44% of them seen only once. This TCR was recovered from a young man in good health. The sequencing sample was made of blood.

The CDR3 protein is CSARLGGNTNEKLFF. The CDR3 DNA reads TGCAGTGCTAGGTTGGGGGGGAACACTAATGAAAAACTGTTTTTT. This chain links TRBV20-1 with TRBJ1-4; TRBD1 is a possible D gene (5 bases). The CDR3 sequence is 15 residues long. Deletions cut 3 bases from V and 2 bases from J, with 13 bases between. The germline V gene encodes CDR1 DFQATT and CDR2 SNEGSKA (reference sequence).